These T cell receptor beta chains were read from a single sample in a study of CD8+ T cells in alopecia areata. Using immunoSEQ multiplex PCR, the repertoire was profiled, and TCRdb retains in-frame clones only, with some absent. This repertoire shows 130,000 to 150,000 clones, roughly four fifths found once; its top ten account for approximately 25%. This sample comprised CD8+ T cells sorted from blood, obtained at week 4, from a patient treated with tofacitinib. These receptors came from a human donor with alopecia areata. Each CDR3 is given with its conserved first and last residue. The D gene is left open where the match is weak. The listing skips clone size in some rows; elsewhere it reads once, few, many or a size class.

>NA|TRBJ2-7|NA|TRBV29-1
CSVEDGGTRGSYEQYF
TGCAGCGTTGAAGATGGTGGAACCAGGGGCTCCTACGAGCAGTACTTC
>few|TRBJ2-7|NA|TRBV29-1
CSVENDSPYEQYF
TGCAGCGTTGAAAACGACAGCCCGTACGAGCAGTACTTC
>once|TRBJ2-7|NA|TRBV27
CASSLRGFNYEQYF
TGTGCCAGCAGTTTAAGGGGGTTTAACTACGAGCAGTACTTC
>NA|TRBJ2-7|TRBD1|TRBV4-1
CASSLGQGTYEQYF
TGCGCCAGCAGCCTCGGACAGGGGACCTACGAGCAGTACTTC
>NA|TRBJ2-2|NA|TRBV25-1
CASSEWAGELFF
TGTGCCAGCAGTGAATGGGCCGGGGAGCTGTTTTTT
>NA|TRBJ2-5|NA|TRBV7-6
CASSLVPRTQETQYF
TGTGCCAGCAGCTTAGTCCCTAGAACCCAAGAGACCCAGTACTTC
>NA|TRBJ2-7|NA|TRBV7-6
CASSLVATGGNEQYF
TGTGCCAGCAGCTTAGTCGCGACAGGAGGAAACGAGCAGTACTTC
>NA|TRBJ1-6|TRBD1|TRBV5-6
CASSTPSDRRYSPLHF
TGTGCCAGCAGCACCCCATCGGACAGGAGGTATTCACCCCTCCACTTT
>few|TRBJ1-5|NA|TRBV27
CASSLSFSNQPQHF
TGTGCCAGCAGTTTGAGTTTTTCAAATCAGCCCCAGCATTTT
>medium-sized|TRBJ1-1|NA|TRBV7-2
CASSYDLNTEAFF
TGTGCCAGCAGTTACGACTTGAACACTGAAGCTTTCTTT
>NA|TRBJ2-1|NA|TRBV2
CASSEEIRGRHEQFF
TGTGCCAGCAGTGAAGAGATACGGGGCCGGCATGAGCAGTTCTTC
>NA|TRBJ1-4|NA|TRBV12-5
CASGLGDSDKLFF
TGTGCTAGTGGTTTGGGAGACAGCGATAAACTGTTTTTT
>NA|TRBJ1-5|NA|TRBV23-1
CASIRDCFHYLSNQPQHF
TGCGCCAGCATCCGGGACTGTTTCCATTACCTTAGCAATCAGCCCCAGCATTTT
>NA|TRBJ2-5|TRBD2|TRBV2
CASRLSGAYQETQYF
TGTGCCAGCAGACTTAGCGGGGCGTACCAAGAGACCCAGTACTTC
>once|TRBJ2-7|NA|TRBV11-2
CASRPIGSYEQYF
TGTGCCAGCAGACCAATAGGCTCCTACGAGCAGTACTTC
>NA|TRBJ2-1|NA|TRBV27
CASSSRDDEQFF
TGTGCCAGCAGTTCTAGGGACGATGAGCAGTTCTTC
>NA|TRBJ2-7|NA|TRBV7-6
CASSLHPSVGPYEQYF
TGTGCCAGCAGCTTACACCCGTCCGTAGGCCCCTACGAGCAGTACTTC
>NA|TRBJ2-7|TRBD2|TRBV4-2
CASSQESSGGPYEQYF
TGTGCCAGCAGCCAAGAGTCTAGCGGGGGGCCCTACGAGCAGTACTTC
>few|TRBJ1-1|NA|TRBV6-5
CASSYSRGSTEAFF
TGTGCCAGCAGTTACTCGAGGGGTAGCACTGAAGCTTTCTTT
>NA|TRBJ1-1|NA|TRBV29-1
CSVEWNTEAFF
TGCAGCGTTGAGTGGAACACTGAAGCTTTCTTT
>NA|TRBJ2-7|NA|TRBV6-5
CASSYSAQYEQYF
TGTGCCAGCAGTTACTCCGCGCAATACGAGCAGTACTTC
>NA|TRBJ2-4|NA|TRBV4-3
CASSQPDRRNWYF
TGCGCCAGCAGCCAACCCGACAGGAGGAATTGGTACTTC
>NA|TRBJ2-7|NA|TRBV7-9
CAIAGGYEQYF
TGTGCCATTGCTGGTGGGTACGAGCAGTACTTC
>NA|TRBJ2-1|NA|TRBV9
CASSGLGNNEQFF
TGTGCCAGCAGCGGTCTAGGAAACAATGAGCAGTTCTTC
>NA|TRBJ1-1|NA|TRBV27
CASFPWGISITEAFF
TGTGCCAGCTTCCCTTGGGGAATTAGTATCACTGAAGCTTTCTTT
>NA|TRBJ2-3|TRBD2|TRBV29-1
CSVEDGYGLAGGKGTDTQYF
TGCAGCGTTGAAGACGGTTATGGACTAGCGGGGGGGAAGGGCACAGATACGCAGTATTTT
>once|TRBJ1-1|NA|TRBV30
CAWRGVGPEAFF
TGTGCCTGGAGAGGCGTAGGGCCTGAAGCTTTCTTT
>NA|TRBJ2-1|TRBD2|TRBV4-3
CASSRRGGSSYNEQFF
TGCGCCAGCAGCCGCCGCGGGGGAAGCTCCTACAATGAGCAGTTCTTC
>NA|TRBJ2-2|NA|TRBV6-5
CASSYSPGGTGELFF
TGTGCCAGCAGTTACTCTCCTGGTGGGACCGGGGAGCTGTTTTTT
>NA|TRBJ1-1|NA|TRBV7-2
CASSLDGGSDTEAFF
TGTGCCAGCAGCTTAGATGGAGGGTCCGACACTGAAGCTTTCTTT
>NA|TRBJ2-7|TRBD1|TRBV4-3
CASSWDRAAYEQYF
TGCGCCAGCAGTTGGGACAGGGCCGCCTACGAGCAGTACTTC